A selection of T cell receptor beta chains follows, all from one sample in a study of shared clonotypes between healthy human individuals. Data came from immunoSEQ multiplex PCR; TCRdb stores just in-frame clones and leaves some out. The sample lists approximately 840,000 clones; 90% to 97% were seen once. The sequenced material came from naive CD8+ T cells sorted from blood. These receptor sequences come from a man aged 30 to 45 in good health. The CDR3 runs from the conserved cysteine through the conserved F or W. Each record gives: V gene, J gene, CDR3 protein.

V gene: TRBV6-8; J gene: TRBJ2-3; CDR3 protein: CASSLSGQYF
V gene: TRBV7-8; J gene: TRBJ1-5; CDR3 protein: CASSLEGSYSNQPQHF
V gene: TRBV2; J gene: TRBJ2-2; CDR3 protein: CASSEAREGLSGELFF
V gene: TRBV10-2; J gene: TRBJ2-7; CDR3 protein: CASSESNVYEQYF
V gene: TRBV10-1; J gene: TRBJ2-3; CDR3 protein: CASSRQFYTDTQYF
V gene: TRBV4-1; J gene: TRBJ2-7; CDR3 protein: CASSQVYAVEKYF
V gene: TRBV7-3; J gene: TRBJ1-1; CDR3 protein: CASSLWGNTEAFF
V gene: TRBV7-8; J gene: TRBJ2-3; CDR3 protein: CASSLRKGGDTQYF
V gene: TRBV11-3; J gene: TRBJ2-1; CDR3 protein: CASSFPGLAGDNEQFF
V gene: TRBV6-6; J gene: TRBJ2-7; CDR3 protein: CASRLEGYEQYF
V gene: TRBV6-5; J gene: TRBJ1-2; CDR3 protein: CASSQAGMGYGYTF
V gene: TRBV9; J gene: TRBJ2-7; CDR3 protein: CASSAAGGTYEQYF
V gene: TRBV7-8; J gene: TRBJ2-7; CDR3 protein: CASSIGRYYEQYF
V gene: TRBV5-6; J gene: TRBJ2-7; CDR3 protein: CASRRLGQGLNEQYF
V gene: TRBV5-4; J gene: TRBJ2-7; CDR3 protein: CASSLRGGLFEQYF
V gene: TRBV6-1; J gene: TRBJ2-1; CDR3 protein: CATERQGIYNEQFF
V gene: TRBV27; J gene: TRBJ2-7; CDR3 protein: CASSLGGLRYEQYF
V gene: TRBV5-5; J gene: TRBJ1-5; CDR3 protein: CASSFGAGGYNQPQHF
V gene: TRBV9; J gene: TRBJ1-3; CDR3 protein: CASKEGNTIYF
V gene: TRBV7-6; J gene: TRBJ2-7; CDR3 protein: CASSTRRGESSYEQYF
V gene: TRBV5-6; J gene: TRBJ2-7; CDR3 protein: CASSSGAVSYEQYF
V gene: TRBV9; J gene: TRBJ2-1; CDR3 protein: CASSARLAGPRIGYNEQFF
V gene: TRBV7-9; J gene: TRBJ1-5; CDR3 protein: CASSPLQPGQEKPQHF
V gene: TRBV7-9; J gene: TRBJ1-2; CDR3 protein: CASSGRTGGGYGYTF
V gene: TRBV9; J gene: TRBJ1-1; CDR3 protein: CASRGQGKAFF
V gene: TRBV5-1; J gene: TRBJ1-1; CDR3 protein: CASSLQGLVNTEAFF
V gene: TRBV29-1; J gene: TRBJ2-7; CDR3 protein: CSVEDSRQNLYEQYF
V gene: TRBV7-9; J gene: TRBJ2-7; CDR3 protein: CASSQGSYEQYF
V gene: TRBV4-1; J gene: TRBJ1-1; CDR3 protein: CASSQDWSEKGDF
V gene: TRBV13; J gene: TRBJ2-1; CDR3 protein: CASSPKFGQGVPYEQFF
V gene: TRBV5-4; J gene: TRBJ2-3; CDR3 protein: CASSLSSGITDTQYF
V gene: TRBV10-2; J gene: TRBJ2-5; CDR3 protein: CASSESYRGETQYF
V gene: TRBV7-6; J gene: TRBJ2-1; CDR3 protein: CASSLEQPGLDYNEQFF
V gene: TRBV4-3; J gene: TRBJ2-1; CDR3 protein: CASSQGSRAAEQFF
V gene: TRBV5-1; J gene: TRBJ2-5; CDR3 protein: CASRRQESRETQYF
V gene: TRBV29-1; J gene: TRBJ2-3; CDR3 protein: CSVEGASTDTQYF
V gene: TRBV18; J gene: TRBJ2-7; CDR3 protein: CASSPGGDSYEQYF
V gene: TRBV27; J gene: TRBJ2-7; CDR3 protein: CASSQSNRGYEQYF
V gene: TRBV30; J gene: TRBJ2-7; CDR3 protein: CAWSPDSRDNEQYF
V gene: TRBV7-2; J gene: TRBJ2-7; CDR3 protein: CASSLVNTDPNEQYF
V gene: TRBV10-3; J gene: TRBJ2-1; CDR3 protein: CAISDRKGGRNTYNEQFF
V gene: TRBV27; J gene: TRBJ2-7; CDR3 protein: CASSRGTDYEQYF
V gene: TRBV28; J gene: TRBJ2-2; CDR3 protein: CASSPDDRATGELFF
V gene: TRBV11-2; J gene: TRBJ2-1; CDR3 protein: CASSFTAGETYNEQFF
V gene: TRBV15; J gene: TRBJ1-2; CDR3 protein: CATSRDRGLPYGYTF
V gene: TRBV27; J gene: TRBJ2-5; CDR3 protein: CASGVGQETQYF
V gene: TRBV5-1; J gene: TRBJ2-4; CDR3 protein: CASSSTGAIQYF
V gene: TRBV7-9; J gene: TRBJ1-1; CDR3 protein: CASSLGRGVPEGEAFF
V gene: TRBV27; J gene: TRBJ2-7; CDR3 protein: CASGPRTGNEQYF
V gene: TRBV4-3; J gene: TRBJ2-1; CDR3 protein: CASSQDRAIEQFF
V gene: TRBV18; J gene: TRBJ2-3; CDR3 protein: CASSVSGSSDTQYF
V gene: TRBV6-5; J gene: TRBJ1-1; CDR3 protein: CASSRQANTEAFF